These 18 T cell receptor beta chains originate from one sample sequenced in a study of cytomegalovirus exposure and HLA in healthy donors. PCR employed 60 Vbeta and 13 Jbeta primers. The repertoire was sequenced with immunoSEQ multiplex PCR; TCRdb's copy has only in-frame clones and lacks some. In the table there are roughly 100,000 clones, under 85% of which are singletons. Sequenced sample: PBMCs. The receptors come from a man in his forties in good health and CMV-seronegative.

Only a few counts were recorded for this clone. The CDR3 nucleotides are TGTGCCAGCAGTTTAGCGGGGGGAGGCTACAATGAGCAGTTCTTC. The encoded protein is CASSLAGGGYNEQFF. The gene calls are TRBV6-1 and TRBJ2-1, with 10 bases aligning to TRBD2. Germline CDR1 MNHNS, CDR2 SASEGT. There are 15 residues in the CDR3. The V gene end was trimmed by 5 bases and the J gene end by 3 bases; junction bases not matched to a gene: 4.

J is TRBJ2-3 and V is TRBV5-4, with D maybe TRBD2 (7 bases). Trimming pared 7 bases from V and 6 bases from J, leaving 18 bases between. In germline, CDR1 is SGHNT, CDR2 YYREEE (reference sequence). The CDR3 contains 14 residues. As DNA, the CDR3 is TGTGCCAGCGGTAGTGGGGGGGCCCCCGATACGCAGTATTTT. Its translation: CASGSGGAPDTQYF. The variable domain in full, completed from reference TRBV5-4 and TRBJ2-3, reads ETGVTQSPTHLIKTRGQQVTLRCSSQSGHNTVSWYQQALGQGPQFIFQYYREEENGRGNFPPRFSGLQFPNYSSELNVNALELDDSALYLCASGSGGAPDTQYFGPGTRLTVL.

For the CDR3, the DNA is TGTGCCAGTAGCCGTCACCAAGAGACCCAGTACTTC. Translation: CASSRHQETQYF. V usage is TRBV19 and J usage is TRBJ2-5; D gene unclear. The CDR3 loop spans 12 amino acids. V was trimmed by 6 bases and J by 0 bases, leaving 5 bases between them. From germline, CDR1 is LNHDA and CDR2 SQIVND (reference sequence).

The chain links TRBV11-2 to TRBJ2-5; tentatively, D is TRBD1 (6 bases). The CDR3 runs 12 residues. Germline loops: CDR1 SGHAT, CDR2 FQNNGV. The V gene lost 7 bases and the J gene lost 6 bases, with 12 bases spanning the gap. CDR3: CASTQGPKTQYF. Written as DNA, the CDR3 is TGTGCCAGCACCCAGGGGCCCAAGACCCAGTACTTC.

The chain couples TRBV7-9 to TRBJ1-1; a weak D match, TRBD1 (6 bases). This CDR3 has 14 amino acids. Trimming stripped 3 bases from V and 0 bases from J, with 8 bases between. Germline values: CDR1 SEHNR, CDR2 FQNEAQ (reference sequence). CDR3 sequence: CASSFGQLNTEAFF. CDR3 sequence (DNA): TGTGCCAGCAGCTTTGGACAGCTGAACACTGAAGCTTTCTTT.

The chain uses TRBV9 and TRBJ2-2; 7 bases match TRBD1. The J segment lost 10 bases and the V segment lost 0 bases, leaving 6 bases of the junction unmatched. This CDR3 has 14 amino acids. Per germline, CDR1 SGDLS and CDR2 YYNGEE. CDR3 in DNA: TGTGCCAGCAGCGTAGATCCACAGGGGACGGAGCTGTTTTTT. Its protein product is CASSVDPQGTELFF.

The gene calls are TRBV5-4 and TRBJ2-7; TRBD2 matches 7 bases. Germline loops: CDR1 SGHNT, CDR2 YYREEE (reference sequence). The CDR3 length is 15 residues. Trimming removed 3 bases from V and 2 bases from J; junction bases left unmatched: 8. CDR3 DNA: TGTGCCAGCAGCTCGCAGCGGGGCCAGACCTACGAGCAGTACTTC. Translated, it gives CASSSQRGQTYEQYF.

V gene TRBV7-8 combines with J gene TRBJ1-3; D perhaps matches TRBD1 (5 bases). Germline values: CDR1 SGHVS, CDR2 FQNEAQ. CDR3 size: 18 residues. The germline V and J ends were trimmed by 3 bases and 0 bases, with 18 bases remaining between them. This CDR3 reads CASSLASRTRLSGNTIYF. CDR3 in DNA: TGTGCCAGCAGCTTGGCGTCCCGGACAAGGCTCTCTGGAAACACCATATATTTT. Supplemented by reference TRBV7-8 and TRBJ1-3, the full variable domain reads GAGVSQSPRYKVAKRGQDVALRCDPISGHVSLFWYQQALGQGPEFLTYFQNEAQLDKSGLPSDRFFAERPEGSVSTLKIQRTQQEDSAVYLCASSLASRTRLSGNTIYFGEGSWLTVV.

This clone was observed a few times. The chain links TRBV7-2 to TRBJ1-4; TRBD1 matches at 11 bases. V was pared by 3 bases and J by 7 bases, with 4 bases of the junction left unmatched. This CDR3 has 15 amino acids. The germline gives CDR1 SGHTA, CDR2 FQGNSA. DNA for the CDR3: TGTGCCAGCAGCTTTCCGGGACAGGGGGTTGAAAAACTGTTTTTT. As protein: CASSFPGQGVEKLFF. Complete variable domain (other parts from reference TRBV7-2 and TRBJ1-4): GAGVSQSPSNKVTEKGKDVELRCDPISGHTALYWYRQSLGQGLEFLIYFQGNSAPDKSGLPSDRFSAERTGGSVSTLTIQRTQQEDSAVYLCASSFPGQGVEKLFFGSGTQLSVL.

The rearrangement links TRBV19 to TRBJ2-1, with D possibly TRBD2 on 6 matching bases. The length of the CDR3 is 13 residues. Trimming left V 8 bases short and J 9 bases short, with 17 bases between. The germline CDR1 and CDR2 sequences are LNHDA and SQIVND (reference sequence). CDR3 sequence (DNA): TGTGCCAGTTCAATAGGCGGGGCCACTGAGCAGTTCTTC. Encoded protein: CASSIGGATEQFF.

This clone was observed a handful of times. This sequence joins TRBV18 and TRBJ2-7; 7 bases are a match to TRBD1. Germline values: CDR1 KGHSH, CDR2 LQKENI. The CDR3 spans 14 residues. The ends lost 3 bases at V and 2 bases at J; junction bases unmatched: 4. The CDR3 nucleotides are TGTGCCAGCTCACCGGGGACAGAGACCTACGAGCAGTACTTC. As protein: CASSPGTETYEQYF.

This chain uses TRBV5-1 with TRBJ1-1; tentative D call: TRBD1 (6 bases). There are 15 residues in the CDR3. From germline, CDR1 is SGHRS and CDR2 YFSETQ. V lost 6 bases to trimming and J lost 1 base, with 16 bases between them. The CDR3 region has the DNA TGCGCCAGCAACAACCAACAGGGCGGGAACACTGAAGCTTTCTTT. Translating it yields CASNNQQGGNTEAFF.

J is TRBJ2-7 and V is TRBV7-9; TRBD2 matches at 15 bases. Germline-derived CDR1 and CDR2 are SEHNR and FQNEAQ (reference sequence). CDR3 size: 13 residues. CDR3: CSGGLAGGREQYF. CDR3 DNA: TGTTCCGGGGGACTAGCGGGGGGTCGGGAGCAGTACTTC.

The V and J genes are TRBV6-5 and TRBJ2-2; no firm D call. Trimming removed 2 bases from V and 0 bases from J, with 10 bases in between. The CDR3 spans 16 residues. The germline V gene has CDR1 MNHEY and CDR2 SVGAGI. The CDR3 is CASSYSVSPNTGELFF. The CDR3, as DNA: TGTGCCAGCAGTTACAGCGTCAGTCCGAACACCGGGGAGCTGTTTTTT.

The chain uses TRBV19 and TRBJ1-6, with D unclear. This CDR3 has 16 residues. V shed 7 bases and J shed 0 bases, with 13 bases lying between them. Germline V CDR1 and CDR2: LNHDA, SQIVND (reference sequence). The CDR3 DNA follows: TGTGCCAGTAATTACCAGTCTTCCTCCTATAATTCACCCCTCCACTTT. Translating it yields CASNYQSSSYNSPLHF. Complete variable domain (other parts from reference TRBV19 and TRBJ1-6): DGGITQSPKYLFRKEGQNVTLSCEQNLNHDAMYWYRQDPGQGLRLIYYSQIVNDFQKGDIAEGYSVSREKKESFPLTVTSAQKNPTAFYLCASNYQSSSYNSPLHFGNGTRLTVT.

This chain links TRBV6-6 with TRBJ1-2, with a tentative D call TRBD1 (5 bases). Germline V gene data show CDR1 as MNHNY and CDR2 as SVGAGI (reference sequence). V dropped 3 bases and J dropped 3 bases, with 14 bases sitting between them. The CDR3 sequence is 15 residues long. The CDR3 nucleotides read TGTGCCAGCAGTTATAGGGCAGGGTCGGACTATGGCTACACCTTC. It encodes CASSYRAGSDYGYTF.

The chain combines TRBV6-1 with TRBJ1-2; D uncertain. V was trimmed by 8 bases and J by 1 base, leaving 11 bases between them. Germline CDR1 is MNHNS and CDR2 is SASEGT. The CDR3 is made up of 13 amino acids. Here the CDR3 reads CASEGRGNYGYTF. In DNA, the CDR3 is TGTGCCAGCGAGGGTCGGGGTAACTATGGCTACACCTTC.

This chain uses TRBV10-3 with TRBJ2-7; 8 bases agree with TRBD2. With V trimmed by 10 bases and J by 2 bases, 10 bases remained unmatched. CDR3 length: 14 residues. The V gene's germline CDR1 is ENHRY and CDR2 SYGVKD. Here the CDR3 reads CATREGASPYEQYF. CDR3 bases: TGTGCCACCCGGGAGGGCGCTTCCCCCTACGAGCAGTACTTC.